This TCR delta chain appears in the sequencing data of a study of Vδ1+ human thymocytes. Notes on the study in general: In the thymus, TRG and TRD repertoires looked highly polyclonal with Gaussian CDR3 lengths.

Germline loops: CDR1 TSWWSYY, CDR2 QGS. After removal of 0 bases from V and 4 bases from J, the junction contained 26 bases not matched to a gene. The CDR3 runs 25 residues. This clone has only a few counts. Antigen specificity is unknown. Sequences come from RNA converted to cDNA by reverse transcription. The CDR3 regions were amplified by multiplex PCR from V-gene primers to a constant-region primer. TCRdb re-called the multiplex PCR reads through CATT. The sample has tens of thousands of delta-chain clones, less than 20% seen once; the top ten hold about 0.5%. The receptor was isolated from a boy in the first two years of life who had congenital heart surgery. The material sequenced was Vdelta1+ gamma-delta thymocytes from the thymus. Indicated subset: FACS-sorted CD3+ TCRalphabeta- TCRVdelta1+ TCRVdelta2- thymocytes. The V and J genes are TRDV1 and TRDJ2; 13 bases align to TRDD3. The CDR3 coding sequence is TGTGCTCTTGGGGAACTAGGTCCTACAGGCAAAGACTGGGGGATACGCCCTTTCCCGACAGCACAACTCTTCTTT. It codes for CALGELGPTGKDWGIRPFPTAQLFF.